The subject of this entry is one T cell receptor (beta chain). Original handling: Quantification of nucleated cells was approximated via reference gene primer amplification. Only in-frame clones appear in the TCRdb table, and some are missing; sequencing was by immunoSEQ multiplex PCR. Clonal size and the V and J genes are those of that table, whereas D and trimming came from the DNA. The sample lists 45,000 to 50,000 clones, 85% to 90% seen once, with around 10% in the top ten. The data derive from a study of blood T cell repertoires in COVID-19. Background on the study: The samples span acute and convalescent COVID-19 from the United States, Italy and Spain.

The V segment lost 0 bases and the J segment 7 bases; nucleotides outside the gene matches: 2. Germline CDR1 is MNHEY and CDR2 is SVGAGI. CDR3 size: 15 residues. Sequencing input: peripheral blood. The sequence came from a human donor in a cohort sampled during active COVID-19. J is TRBJ1-6 and V is TRBV6-5; 8 bases map to TRBD1. The CDR3 loop is CASSYSTGENSPLHF. CDR3 DNA: TGTGCCAGCAGTTACTCGACAGGGGAGAATTCACCCCTCCACTTT.